The clone carrying this T cell receptor (beta chain) was observed a handful of times. Its specificity is not known. From the roughly 120-subject validation cohort, which was separate from the approximately 700-subject first cohort, the donors were drawn. The record originates from a study of cytomegalovirus exposure and HLA in healthy donors. Assay: immunoSEQ multiplex PCR; the TCRdb copy retains only in-frame clones and omits some. Of under 250,000 clones listed, approximately 87% are singletons. Study observations and caveats: Rarity held for most TCR sequences, but there were some public TCRs that occurred in many donors.

V was clipped by 6 bases and J by 3 bases; unmatched bases: 5. The CDR3 length is 15 residues. Germline V gene lookup returns CDR1 MGHRA and CDR2 YSYEKL. Sequenced input: PBMCs. This chain uses TRBV4-1 with TRBJ2-6; 7 bases match TRBD1. The origin of this receptor is a man between 18 and 35 years old in good health and CMV-seronegative. The CDR3 protein is CASSDRVVGANVLTF. The DNA for the CDR3 is TGCGCCAGCAGTGACAGGGTAGTTGGGGCCAACGTCCTGACTTTC.